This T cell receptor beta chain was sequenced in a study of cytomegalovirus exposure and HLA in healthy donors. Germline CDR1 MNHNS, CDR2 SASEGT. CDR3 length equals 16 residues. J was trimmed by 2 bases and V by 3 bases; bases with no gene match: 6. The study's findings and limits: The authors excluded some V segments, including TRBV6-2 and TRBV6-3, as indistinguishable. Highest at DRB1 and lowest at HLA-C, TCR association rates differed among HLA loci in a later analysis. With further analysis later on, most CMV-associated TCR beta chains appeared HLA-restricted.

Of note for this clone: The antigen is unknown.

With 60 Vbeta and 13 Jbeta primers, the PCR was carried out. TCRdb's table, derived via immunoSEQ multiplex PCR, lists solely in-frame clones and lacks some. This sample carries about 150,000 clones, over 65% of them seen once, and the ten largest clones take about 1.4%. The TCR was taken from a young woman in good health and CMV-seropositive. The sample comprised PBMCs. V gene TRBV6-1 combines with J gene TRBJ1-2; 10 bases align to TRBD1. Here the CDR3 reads CASSDRDRGRNYGYTF. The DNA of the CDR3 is TGTGCCAGCAGTGACCGGGACAGGGGTAGAAACTATGGCTACACCTTC.